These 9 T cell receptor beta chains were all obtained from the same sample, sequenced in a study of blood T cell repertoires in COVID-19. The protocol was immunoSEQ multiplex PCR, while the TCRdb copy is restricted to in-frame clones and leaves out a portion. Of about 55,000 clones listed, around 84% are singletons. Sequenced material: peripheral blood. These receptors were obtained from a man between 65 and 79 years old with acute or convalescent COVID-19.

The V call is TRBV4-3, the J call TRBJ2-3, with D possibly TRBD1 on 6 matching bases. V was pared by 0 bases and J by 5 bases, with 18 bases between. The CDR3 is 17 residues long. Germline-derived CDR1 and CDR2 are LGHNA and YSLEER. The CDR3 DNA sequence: TGCGCCAGCAGCCAAGAAGTTACCAGTGGGGGCGGAGATACGCAGTATTTT. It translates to CASSQEVTSGGGDTQYF.

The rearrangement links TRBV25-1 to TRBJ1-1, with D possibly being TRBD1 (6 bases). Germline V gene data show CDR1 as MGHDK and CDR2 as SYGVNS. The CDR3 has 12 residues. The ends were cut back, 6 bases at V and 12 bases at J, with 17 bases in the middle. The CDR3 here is CASRPGTTRTFF. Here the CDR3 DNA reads TGTGCCAGCAGGCCCGGGACAACGAGGACTTTCTTT. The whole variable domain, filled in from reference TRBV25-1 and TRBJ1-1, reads EADIYQTPRYLVIGTGKKITLECSQTMGHDKMYWYQQDPGMELHLIHYSYGVNSTEKGDLSSESTVSRIRTEHFPLTLESARPSHTSQYLCASRPGTTRTFFGQGTRLTVV.

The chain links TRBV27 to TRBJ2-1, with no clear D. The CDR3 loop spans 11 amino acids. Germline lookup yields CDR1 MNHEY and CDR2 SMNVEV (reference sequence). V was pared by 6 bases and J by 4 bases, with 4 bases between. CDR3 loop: CASSQYNEQFF. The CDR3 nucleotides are TGTGCCAGCAGCCAATACAATGAGCAGTTCTTC.

The CDR3 sequence is CASSVRQGIDYNEQFF. Written as DNA, the CDR3 is TGTGCCAGCAGTGTCCGACAGGGGATAGACTACAATGAGCAGTTCTTC. The chain uses TRBV2 and TRBJ2-1, with 8 bases matching TRBD1. V shed 4 bases, J shed 3 bases, and the junction held 8 bases outside the gene matches. The length of the CDR3 is 16 residues. Germline lookup yields CDR1 SNHLY and CDR2 FYNNEI.

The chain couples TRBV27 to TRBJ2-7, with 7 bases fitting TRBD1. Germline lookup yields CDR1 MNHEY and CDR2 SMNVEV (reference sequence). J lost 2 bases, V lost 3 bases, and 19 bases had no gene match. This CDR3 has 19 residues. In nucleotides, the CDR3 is TGTGCCAGCAGTTTGAATAACGAAACAGGGGTTGCTCTCCCCTACGAGCAGTACTTC. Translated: CASSLNNETGVALPYEQYF.

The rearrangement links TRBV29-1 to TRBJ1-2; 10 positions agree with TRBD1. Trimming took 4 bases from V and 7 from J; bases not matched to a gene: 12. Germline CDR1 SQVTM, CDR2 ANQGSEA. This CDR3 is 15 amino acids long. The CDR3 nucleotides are TGCAGCGTTGCAGAGGCCCGGGACAGGGGCCGTGGCTACACCTTC. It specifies CSVAEARDRGRGYTF. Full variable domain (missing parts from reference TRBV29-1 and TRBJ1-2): SAVISQKPSRDICQRGTSLTIQCQVDSQVTMMFWYRQQPGQSLTLIATANQGSEATYESGFVIDKFPISRPNLTFSTLTVSNMSPEDSSIYLCSVAEARDRGRGYTFGSGTRLTVV.

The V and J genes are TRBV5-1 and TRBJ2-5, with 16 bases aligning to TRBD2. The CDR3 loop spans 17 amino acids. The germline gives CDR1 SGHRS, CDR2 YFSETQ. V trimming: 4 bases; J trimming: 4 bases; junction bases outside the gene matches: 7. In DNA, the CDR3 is TGCGCCAGCAGCACTGGGACTAGCGGGGGGGCCGGAGAGACCCAGTACTTC. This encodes CASSTGTSGGAGETQYF.

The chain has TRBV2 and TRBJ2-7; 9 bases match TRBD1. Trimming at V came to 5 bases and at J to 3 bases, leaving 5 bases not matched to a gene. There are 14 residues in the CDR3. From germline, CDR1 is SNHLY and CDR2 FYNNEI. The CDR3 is CASSPDRGIYEQYF. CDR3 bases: TGTGCCAGCAGTCCAGACAGGGGGATCTACGAGCAGTACTTC.

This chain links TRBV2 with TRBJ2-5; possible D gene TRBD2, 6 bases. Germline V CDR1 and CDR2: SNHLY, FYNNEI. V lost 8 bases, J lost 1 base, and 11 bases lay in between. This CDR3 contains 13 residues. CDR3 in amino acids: CASLSSAQETQYF. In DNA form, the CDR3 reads TGTGCCAGCCTCTCTAGCGCCCAAGAGACCCAGTACTTC.